One and the same sample provided the 21 T cell receptor beta chains below, sequenced in a study of shared clonotypes between healthy human individuals. The repertoire was sequenced with immunoSEQ multiplex PCR; TCRdb's copy has only in-frame clones and lacks some. The sample includes over a million clones, 70% to 80% of them seen just once. The sample was memory CD4+ T cells from PBMCs. The subset is: CD45RA-negative fraction. These receptors all come from a man aged 18 to 30 in good health. Some clones in this sample may be carry-over from other donors' samples.

V usage is TRBV19 and J usage is TRBJ1-5; D is possibly TRBD1 (6 bases). Deletions cut 6 bases from V and 6 bases from J, with 18 bases between. This CDR3 spans 15 amino acids. Looked up from germline, CDR1 is LNHDA and CDR2 is SQIVND (reference sequence). The CDR3 nucleotides are TGTGCCAGTAGGGCCCGCGGGGGGCAGGTTCAGCCCCAGCATTTT. As protein: CASRARGGQVQPQHF.

This clone occurred once. J is TRBJ2-3 and V is TRBV7-3; the D is unclear. Looked up from germline, CDR1 is SGHTA and CDR2 is FQGTGA. CDR3 size: 12 residues. With 5 bases removed from V and 7 bases from J, the gap between germline ends came to 10 bases. The CDR3 protein is CASSDTLNTQYF. The CDR3, as DNA: TGTGCCAGCAGCGACACTCTAAATACGCAGTATTTT.

This sequence joins TRBV4-2 and TRBJ2-5; 7 bases align to TRBD1. The germline CDR1 and CDR2 sequences are LGHNA and YNFKEQ. J lost 1 base, V lost 1 base, and 0 bases had no gene match. This CDR3 has 14 residues. Here the CDR3 reads CASSQGDSQETQYF. The CDR3 nucleotides are TGTGCCAGCAGCCAAGGGGACAGCCAAGAGACCCAGTACTTC.

The chain is built from TRBV28 and TRBJ1-5; D unclear. The CDR3 extends over 13 amino acids. Trimming pared 6 bases from V and 11 bases from J, leaving 17 bases between. The V gene's germline CDR1 is MDHEN and CDR2 SYDVKM. The CDR3 DNA reads as TGTGCCAGCAGATTCTCGAGAAATGGGGCCCAGCATTTT. Translating it yields CASRFSRNGAQHF.

The chain carries TRBV6-4 and TRBJ2-1, with 7 positions matching TRBD2. The CDR3 runs to 14 residues. Germline trimming cut 5 bases from V and 1 base from J; bases unmatched to any gene: 2. Germline values: CDR1 MRHNA, CDR2 SNTAGT. CDR3 in DNA: TGTGCCAGCAGTCGGGGGGTTTCCTACAATGAGCAGTTCTTC. This codes for CASSRGVSYNEQFF.

The CDR3 nucleotides are TGTGCCAGCAGCGTAGGATGGGGAGCGAGGGGCAATGAGCAGTTCTTC. It codes for CASSVGWGARGNEQFF. The chain combines TRBV9 with TRBJ2-1, with D perhaps TRBD1 or TRBD2 (5 bases each). The V end lost 0 bases, the J end lost 6 bases, and 16 bases lay between the germline ends. The CDR3 spans 16 residues. Germline CDR1 SGDLS, CDR2 YYNGEE.

The genes are TRBV6-6 and TRBJ2-5; D is unclear. V lost 2 bases, J lost 3 bases, and 7 bases lay in between. The germline V gene has CDR1 MNHNY and CDR2 SVGAGI (reference sequence). There are 13 residues in the CDR3. Written as DNA, the CDR3 is TGTGCCAGCAGTTACAGGGATGAAGAGACCCAGTACTTC. Protein: CASSYRDEETQYF.

The gene calls are TRBV14 and TRBJ1-2; D unclear. V was trimmed by 3 bases and J by 5 bases, leaving 16 bases between them. From germline, CDR1 is SGHDN and CDR2 FVKESK. This CDR3 is 15 amino acids long. CDR3 amino acids: CASSQLASMAYGYTF. The CDR3 nucleotides read TGTGCCAGCAGCCAGCTCGCGTCCATGGCTTATGGCTACACCTTC. Full variable domain (rest looked up from reference TRBV14 and TRBJ1-2): EAGVTQFPSHSVIEKGQTVTLRCDPISGHDNLYWYRRVMGKEIKFLLHFVKESKQDESGMPNNRFLAERTGGTYSTLKVQPAELEDSGVYFCASSQLASMAYGYTFGSGTRLTVV.

This chain joins TRBV9 and TRBJ1-5; D is uncertain. The V gene lost 10 bases and the J gene lost 0 bases, with 17 bases spanning the gap. The CDR3 contains 15 residues. Germline values: CDR1 SGDLS, CDR2 YYNGEE. The CDR3 DNA sequence: TGTGCCCAACCACGTACTCAATATAGCAATCAGCCCCAGCATTTT. Translation: CAQPRTQYSNQPQHF. Supplemented by reference TRBV9 and TRBJ1-5, the full variable domain reads DSGVTQTPKHLITATGQRVTLRCSPRSGDLSVYWYQQSLDQGLQFLIQYYNGEERAKGNILERFSAQQFPDLHSELNLSSLELGDSALYFCAQPRTQYSNQPQHFGDGTRLSIL.

The chain has TRBV4-3 and TRBJ1-4, with a possible D match to TRBD1 (5 bases). The germline CDR1 and CDR2 sequences are LGHNA and YSLEER. This CDR3 is built from 17 residues. The V gene lost 0 bases and the J gene lost 7 bases, with 18 bases spanning the gap. The CDR3 sequence: CASSQDRGALVGEKLFF. The CDR3 DNA sequence: TGCGCCAGCAGCCAAGATCGCGGGGCCTTGGTCGGTGAAAAACTGTTTTTT.

With regard to this clone: This likely came from a read error, as a far larger clone is one base away. The rearrangement uses TRBV27 and TRBJ1-5; D gene ambiguous. Per germline, CDR1 MNHEY and CDR2 SMNVEV (reference sequence). The CDR3 is 15 residues long. The CDR3, as DNA: TGTGCCGGCAGACCGAGGGTAAATAGCAATCAGCCCCAGCATTTT. Amino acids: CAGRPRVNSNQPQHF.

This CDR3 is CASSLRTSGRMSYF. The CDR3 DNA reads as TGTGCCAGCAGTCTCCGGACTAGCGGGAGGATGTCGTACTTC. This sequence joins TRBV6-6 and TRBJ2-7, with TRBD2 matching 14 bases. Germline V gene data show CDR1 as MNHNY and CDR2 as SVGAGI (reference sequence). This CDR3 is 14 amino acids long. The V gene end was trimmed by 5 bases and the J gene end by 12 bases; junction bases not matched to a gene: 9.

This chain uses TRBV18 with TRBJ1-3; no clear D gene. This CDR3 region has 14 residues. The V end lost 4 bases, the J end lost 0 bases, and 7 bases lay between the germline ends. Germline CDR1 is KGHSH and CDR2 is LQKENI. CDR3 bases: TGTGCCAGCTCACAGGAGGGCTCTGGAAACACCATATATTTT. Its translation: CASSQEGSGNTIYF.

The V and J genes are TRBV2 and TRBJ1-1; maybe TRBD1 (5 bases). CDR3 size: 14 residues. Germline V gene data show CDR1 as SNHLY and CDR2 as FYNNEI. Between the trimmed V and J ends, which lost 5 bases and 1 base, there was a span of 11 bases. The CDR3 nucleotides are TGTGCCAGCAGTCCTTGGGGCGGGAACACTGAAGCTTTCTTT. Translating it yields CASSPWGGNTEAFF. The full variable domain, its missing parts supplied by reference TRBV2 and TRBJ1-1, is EPEVTQTPSHQVTQMGQEVILRCVPISNHLYFYWYRQILGQKVEFLVSFYNNEISEKSEIFDDQFSVERPDGSNFTLKIRSTKLEDSAMYFCASSPWGGNTEAFFGQGTRLTVV.

This chain joins TRBV5-1 and TRBJ1-5; D is perhaps TRBD1 (6 bases). Trimming stripped 0 bases from V and 7 bases from J, with 14 bases between. The CDR3 spans 15 residues. CDR1 and CDR2 (germline): SGHRS, YFSETQ. The CDR3 DNA sequence: TGCGCCAGCAGCTTGGAAGGGGGGATAGGGCAGCCCCAGCATTTT. Its translation: CASSLEGGIGQPQHF. Full variable domain (outside the CDR3, taken from reference TRBV5-1 and TRBJ1-5): KAGVTQTPRYLIKTRGQQVTLSCSPISGHRSVSWYQQTPGQGLQFLFEYFSETQRNKGNFPGRFSGRQFSNSRSEMNVSTLELGDSALYLCASSLEGGIGQPQHFGDGTRLSIL.

This chain connects TRBV29-1 to TRBJ2-5, with D perhaps matching TRBD1 (8 bases). Germline CDR1 is SQVTM and CDR2 is ANQGSEA. Trimming removed 6 bases at V and 5 bases at J, with 13 bases between. This CDR3 has 12 residues. The CDR3 DNA is TGCAGCGTGGTACAGGGGGGGGAGACCCAGTACTTC. It specifies CSVVQGGETQYF.

This clone was found many times. The rearrangement uses TRBV7-8 and TRBJ2-3, with D unresolved. V was trimmed by 5 bases and J by 1 base, leaving 10 bases between them. The V gene's germline CDR1 is SGHVS and CDR2 FQNEAQ. The CDR3 loop spans 14 amino acids. CDR3 amino acids: CASSPYRGTDTQYF. The CDR3 nucleotides read TGTGCCAGCAGCCCGTACCGAGGCACAGATACGCAGTATTTT.

This rearrangement joins TRBV7-9 to TRBJ1-2; no clear D. Germline CDR1 reads SEHNR; CDR2 reads FQNEAQ (reference sequence). The CDR3 runs to 14 residues. Trimming removed 5 bases at V and 7 bases at J, with 17 bases between. In DNA, the CDR3 is TGTGCCAGCAGCCAAGAAGGGAGGGTTCTTGGCTACACCTTC. As protein: CASSQEGRVLGYTF.

This clone appeared a few times. The chain has TRBV4-1 and TRBJ2-3; 9 bases line up with TRBD2. CDR3 size: 13 residues. V trimming: 5 bases; J trimming: 6 bases; junction bases outside the gene matches: 3. Germline V gives CDR1 MGHRA, CDR2 YSYEKL. The CDR3 DNA reads TGCGCCAGCAGCAAGCGGGAGGACGATACGCAGTATTTT. This gives the protein CASSKREDDTQYF.

This chain connects TRBV5-6 to TRBJ2-1; TRBD2 aligns across 11 bases. The CDR3 loop spans 15 amino acids. In germline, CDR1 is SGHDT, CDR2 YYEEEE. The ends lost 3 bases at V and 7 bases at J; junction bases unmatched: 6. CDR3 coding DNA: TGTGCCAGCAGCTCACGACTAGCGGGAACAAATGAGCAGTTCTTC. Translation gives CASSSRLAGTNEQFF.

A word on this clone: Other DNA sequences in this sample translate to the same CDR3. The CDR3 DNA sequence: TGTGCCAGCAGCGTAGGCCCGGGGAACACTGAAGCTTTCTTT. Its translation is CASSVGPGNTEAFF. The chain is built from TRBV9 and TRBJ1-1; D is unclear. V lost 0 bases to trimming and J lost 1 base, with 7 bases between them. The length of the CDR3 is 14 residues. The germline gives CDR1 SGDLS, CDR2 YYNGEE.